This T cell receptor (beta chain) was profiled in a study of cytomegalovirus exposure and HLA in healthy donors. Study observations and caveats: In vitro assays verified that three CMV-associated chains recognized CMV antigens specifically. Later analysis indicated greater clonal expansion among HLA-associated TCR beta chains than among equally common other chains.

Both 60 Vbeta primers and 13 Jbeta primers went into the PCR. TCRdb's table, derived via immunoSEQ multiplex PCR, lists solely in-frame clones and lacks some. The data show about 82,000 clones, with approximately 69% seen just once and roughly a fifth held by the top ten. A note on this clone: Its antigen is still unknown. Its ends do not fully match the called genes, so a read error is possible.

The material sequenced was PBMCs. The TCR originated in a woman in her 50s in good health and CMV-seropositive.

The CDR3 protein is CAGSEADRLRGAGANVLTF. In DNA, the CDR3 is TGTGCCGGCAGTGAAGCGGACAGACTCCGGGGAGCCGGGGCCAACGTCCTGACTTTC. This chain connects TRBV2 to TRBJ2-6, with D possibly being TRBD1 (6 bases). The CDR3 runs 19 residues. The germline CDR1 and CDR2 sequences are SNHLY and FYNNEI.